This section outlines one TCR beta chain sequence together with its context. The sample originates from a study of blood T cell repertoires in COVID-19. Study-level background: The samples span acute and convalescent COVID-19 from the United States, Italy and Spain.

Cohort allocation depended upon clinical history that participants reported. Cohort 3 donors were reported recovered after two negative PCRs, clearance, or symptom resolution. Here immunoSEQ multiplex PCR was the method, and the copy in TCRdb shows in-frame clones only, minus some. The data contain more than 400,000 clones, around 90% of them singletons. Germline V gives CDR1 SGHAT, CDR2 FQNNGV. This CDR3 is 14 amino acids long. V was pared by 2 bases and J by 5 bases, with 11 bases between. Sample: PBMCs or T cells enriched from blood (not recorded which). The V call is TRBV11-2, the J call TRBJ2-3; D not resolved. The receptor's source is a man between 18 and 35 years old who had recovered from COVID-19. In DNA form, the CDR3 reads TGTGCCAGCAGCTTAAACCGGGTCAAAGATACGCAGTATTTT. Amino acids: CASSLNRVKDTQYF.